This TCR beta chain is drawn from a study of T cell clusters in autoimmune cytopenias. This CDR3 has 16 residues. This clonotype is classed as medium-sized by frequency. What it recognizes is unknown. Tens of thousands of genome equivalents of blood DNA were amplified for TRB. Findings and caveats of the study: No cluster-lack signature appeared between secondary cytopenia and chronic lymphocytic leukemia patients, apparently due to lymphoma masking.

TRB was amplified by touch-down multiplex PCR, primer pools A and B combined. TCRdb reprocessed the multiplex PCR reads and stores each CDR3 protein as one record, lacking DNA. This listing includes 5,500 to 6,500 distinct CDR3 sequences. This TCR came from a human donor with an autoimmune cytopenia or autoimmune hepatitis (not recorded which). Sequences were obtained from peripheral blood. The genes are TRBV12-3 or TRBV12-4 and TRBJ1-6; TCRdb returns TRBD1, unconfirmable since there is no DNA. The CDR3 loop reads CASSQRAGLENSPLHF.